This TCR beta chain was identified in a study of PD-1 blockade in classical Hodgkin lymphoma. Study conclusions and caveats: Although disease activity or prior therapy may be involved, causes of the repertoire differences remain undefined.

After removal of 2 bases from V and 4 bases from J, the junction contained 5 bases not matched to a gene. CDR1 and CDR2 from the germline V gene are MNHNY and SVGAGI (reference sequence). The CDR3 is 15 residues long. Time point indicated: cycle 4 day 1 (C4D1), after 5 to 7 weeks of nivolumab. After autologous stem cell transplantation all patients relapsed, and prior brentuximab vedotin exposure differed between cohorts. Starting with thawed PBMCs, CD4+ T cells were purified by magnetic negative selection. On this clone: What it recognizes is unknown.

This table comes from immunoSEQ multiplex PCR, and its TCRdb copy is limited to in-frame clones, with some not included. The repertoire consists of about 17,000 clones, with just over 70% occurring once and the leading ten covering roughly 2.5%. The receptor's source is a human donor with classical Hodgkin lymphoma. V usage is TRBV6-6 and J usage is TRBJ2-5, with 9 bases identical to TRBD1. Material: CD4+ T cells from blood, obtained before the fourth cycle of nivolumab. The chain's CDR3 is CASSYGTGSGETQYF. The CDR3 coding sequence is TGTGCCAGCAGTTACGGGACAGGGAGTGGAGAGACCCAGTACTTC.